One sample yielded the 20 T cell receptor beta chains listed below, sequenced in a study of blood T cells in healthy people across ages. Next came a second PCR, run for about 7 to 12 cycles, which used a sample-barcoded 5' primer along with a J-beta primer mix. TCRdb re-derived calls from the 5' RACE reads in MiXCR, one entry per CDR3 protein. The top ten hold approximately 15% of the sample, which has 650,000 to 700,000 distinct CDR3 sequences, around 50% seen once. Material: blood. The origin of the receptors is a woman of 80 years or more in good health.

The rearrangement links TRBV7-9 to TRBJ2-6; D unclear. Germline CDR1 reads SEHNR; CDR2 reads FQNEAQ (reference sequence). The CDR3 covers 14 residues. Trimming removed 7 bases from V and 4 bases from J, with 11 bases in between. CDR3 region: CASKGLGGANVLTF. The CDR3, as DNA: TGTGCCAGCAAGGGCTTAGGCGGGGCCAACGTCCTGACTTTC. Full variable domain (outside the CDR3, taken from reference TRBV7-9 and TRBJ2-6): DTGVSQNPRHKITKRGQNVTFRCDPISEHNRLYWYRQTLGQGPEFLTYFQNEAQLEKSRLLSDRFSAERPKGSFSTLEIQRTEQGDSAMYLCASKGLGGANVLTFGAGSRLTVL.

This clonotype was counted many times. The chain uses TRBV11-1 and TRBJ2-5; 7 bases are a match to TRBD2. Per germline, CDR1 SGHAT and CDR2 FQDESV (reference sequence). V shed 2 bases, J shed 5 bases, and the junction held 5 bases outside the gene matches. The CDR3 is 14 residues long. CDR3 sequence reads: CASSLSGGSETQYF. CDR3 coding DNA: TGTGCCAGCAGCTTATCGGGGGGTTCGGAGACCCAGTACTTC.

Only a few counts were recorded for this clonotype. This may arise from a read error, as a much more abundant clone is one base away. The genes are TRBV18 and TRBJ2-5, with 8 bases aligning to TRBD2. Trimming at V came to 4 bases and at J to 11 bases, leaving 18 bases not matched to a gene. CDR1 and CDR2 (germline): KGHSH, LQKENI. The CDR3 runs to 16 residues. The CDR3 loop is CASSRRAGGSYNEQYF. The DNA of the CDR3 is TGTGCCAGCTCACGACGGGCGGGAGGAAGCTACAATGAGCAGTACTTC. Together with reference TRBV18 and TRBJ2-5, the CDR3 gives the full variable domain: NAGVMQNPRHLVRRRGQEARLRCSPMKGHSHVYWYRQLPEEGLKFMVYLQKENIIDESGMPKERFSAEFPKEGPSILRIQQVVRGDSAAYFCASSRRAGGSYNEQYFGPGTRLLVL.

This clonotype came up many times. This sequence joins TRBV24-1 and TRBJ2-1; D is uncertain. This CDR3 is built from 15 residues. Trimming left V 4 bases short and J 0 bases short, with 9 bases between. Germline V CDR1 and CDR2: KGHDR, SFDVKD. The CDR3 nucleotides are TGTGCCACCAGTGAGACTCAGTACTCCTACAATGAGCAGTTCTTC. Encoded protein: CATSETQYSYNEQFF.

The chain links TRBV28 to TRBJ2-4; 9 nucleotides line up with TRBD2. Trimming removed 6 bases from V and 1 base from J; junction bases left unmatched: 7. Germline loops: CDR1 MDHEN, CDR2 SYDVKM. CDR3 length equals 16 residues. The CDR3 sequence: CASRISGSVAKNIQYF. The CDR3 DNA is TGTGCCAGCAGAATTAGCGGGAGCGTTGCCAAAAACATTCAGTACTTC.

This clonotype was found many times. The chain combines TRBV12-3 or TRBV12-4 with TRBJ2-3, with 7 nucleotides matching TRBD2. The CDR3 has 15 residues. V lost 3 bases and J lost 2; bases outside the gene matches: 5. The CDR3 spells CASSFGRTITDTQYF. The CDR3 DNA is TGTGCCAGCAGTTTCGGGAGGACGATCACAGATACGCAGTATTTT.

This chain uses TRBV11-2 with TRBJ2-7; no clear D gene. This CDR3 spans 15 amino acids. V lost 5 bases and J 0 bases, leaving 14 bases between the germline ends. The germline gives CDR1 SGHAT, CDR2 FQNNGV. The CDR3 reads CASSPSWLRSYEQYF. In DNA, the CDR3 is TGTGCCAGCAGCCCCAGTTGGCTCCGCTCCTACGAGCAGTACTTC.

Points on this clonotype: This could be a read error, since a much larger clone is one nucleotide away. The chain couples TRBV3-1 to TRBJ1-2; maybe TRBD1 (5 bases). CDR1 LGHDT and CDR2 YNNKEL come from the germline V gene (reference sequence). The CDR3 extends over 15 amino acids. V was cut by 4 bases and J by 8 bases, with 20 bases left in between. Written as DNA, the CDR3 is TGTGCCAGCAGCCGAGTGTCCAGGGTAATGCGAGGCTACACCTTC. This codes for CASSRVSRVMRGYTF.

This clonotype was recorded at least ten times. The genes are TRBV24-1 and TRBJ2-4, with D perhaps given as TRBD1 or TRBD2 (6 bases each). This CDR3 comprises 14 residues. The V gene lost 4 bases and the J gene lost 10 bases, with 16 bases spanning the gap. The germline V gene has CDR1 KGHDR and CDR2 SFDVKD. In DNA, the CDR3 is TGTGCCACCAGTGACCCTGGACGAGGGGGGATTCAGTACTTC. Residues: CATSDPGRGGIQYF.

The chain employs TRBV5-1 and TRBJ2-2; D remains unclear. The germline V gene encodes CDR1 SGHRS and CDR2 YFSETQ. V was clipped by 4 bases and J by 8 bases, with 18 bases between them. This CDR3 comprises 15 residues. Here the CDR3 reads CASSRQAALPGELFF. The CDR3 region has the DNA TGCGCCAGCAGCAGGCAGGCCGCCCTACCGGGGGAGCTGTTTTTT.

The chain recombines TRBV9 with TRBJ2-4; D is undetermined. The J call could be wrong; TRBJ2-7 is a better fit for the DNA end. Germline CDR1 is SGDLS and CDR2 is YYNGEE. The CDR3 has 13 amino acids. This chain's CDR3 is CASSGVETYEQYF. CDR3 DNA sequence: TGTGCCAGCAGCGGCGTTGAAACCTACGAGCAGTACTTC.

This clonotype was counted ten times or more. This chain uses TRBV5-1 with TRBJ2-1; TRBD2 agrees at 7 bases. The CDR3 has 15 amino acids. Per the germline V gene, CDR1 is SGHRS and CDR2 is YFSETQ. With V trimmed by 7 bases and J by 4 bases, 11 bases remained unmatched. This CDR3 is CASSPSGAGYNEQFF. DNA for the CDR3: TGCGCCAGCTCGCCGAGTGGAGCGGGATACAATGAGCAGTTCTTC.

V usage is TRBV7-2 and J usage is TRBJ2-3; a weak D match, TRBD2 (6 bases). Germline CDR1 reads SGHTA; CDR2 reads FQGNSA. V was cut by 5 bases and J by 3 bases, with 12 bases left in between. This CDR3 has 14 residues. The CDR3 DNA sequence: TGTGCCAGCAGCCCGACTAGGAATACAGATACGCAGTATTTT. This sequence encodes CASSPTRNTDTQYF.

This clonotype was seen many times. The CDR3 is CASSEDGTAKETQYF. In DNA, the CDR3 is TGCGCCAGCAGTGAGGACGGGACAGCCAAAGAGACCCAGTACTTC. The chain is built from TRBV10-1 and TRBJ2-5; 7 bases map to TRBD1. Germline V lookup: CDR1 WNHNN, CDR2 SYGVQD (reference sequence). With 2 bases clipped from V and 3 bases from J, the junction kept 6 bases outside the gene matches. The CDR3 spans 15 residues.

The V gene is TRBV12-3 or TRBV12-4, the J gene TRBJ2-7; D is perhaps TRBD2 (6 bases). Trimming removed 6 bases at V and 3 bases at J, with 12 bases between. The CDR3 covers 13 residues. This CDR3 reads CASSETSNYEQYF. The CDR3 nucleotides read TGTGCCAGCAGCGAGACTAGTAACTACGAGCAGTACTTC.

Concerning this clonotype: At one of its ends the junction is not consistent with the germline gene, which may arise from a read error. CDR3 DNA: TGTGCCAGCAGTCCTAGCGGAGGCTCCTACAATGGGCAGTTCTTC. This gives the protein CASSPSGGSYNGQFF. V gene TRBV12-3 or TRBV12-4 combines with J gene TRBJ2-1; 7 bases align to TRBD2. The length of the CDR3 is 15 residues.

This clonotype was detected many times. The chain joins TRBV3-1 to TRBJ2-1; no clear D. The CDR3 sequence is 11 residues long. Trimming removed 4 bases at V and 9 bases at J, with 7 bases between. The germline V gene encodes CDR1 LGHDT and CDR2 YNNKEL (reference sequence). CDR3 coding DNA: TGTGCCAGCAGCCTCAAGGGTGAGCAGTTCTTC. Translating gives CASSLKGEQFF.

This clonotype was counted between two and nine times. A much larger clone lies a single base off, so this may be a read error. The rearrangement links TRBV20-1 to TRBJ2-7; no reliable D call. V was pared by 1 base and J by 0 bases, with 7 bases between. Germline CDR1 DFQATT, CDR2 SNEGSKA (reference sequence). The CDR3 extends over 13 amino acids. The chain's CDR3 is CSARAGLSYEQYF. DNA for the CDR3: TGCAGTGCTAGAGCAGGCCTCTCCTACGAGCAGTACTTC.

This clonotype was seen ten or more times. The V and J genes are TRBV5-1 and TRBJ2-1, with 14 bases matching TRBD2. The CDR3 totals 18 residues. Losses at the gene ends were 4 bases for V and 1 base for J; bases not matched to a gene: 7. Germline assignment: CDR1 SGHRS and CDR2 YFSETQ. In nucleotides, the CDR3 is TGCGCCAGCAGCAAGACTAGCGGGGGGGAGGGTTCCTACAATGAGCAGTTCTTC. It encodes CASSKTSGGEGSYNEQFF.

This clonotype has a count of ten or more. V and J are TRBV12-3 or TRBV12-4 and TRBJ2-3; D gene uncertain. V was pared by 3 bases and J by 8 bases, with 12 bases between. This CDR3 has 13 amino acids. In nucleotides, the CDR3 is TGTGCCAGCAGTTTGCTTCGATCCTTTACGCAGTATTTT. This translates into CASSLLRSFTQYF.